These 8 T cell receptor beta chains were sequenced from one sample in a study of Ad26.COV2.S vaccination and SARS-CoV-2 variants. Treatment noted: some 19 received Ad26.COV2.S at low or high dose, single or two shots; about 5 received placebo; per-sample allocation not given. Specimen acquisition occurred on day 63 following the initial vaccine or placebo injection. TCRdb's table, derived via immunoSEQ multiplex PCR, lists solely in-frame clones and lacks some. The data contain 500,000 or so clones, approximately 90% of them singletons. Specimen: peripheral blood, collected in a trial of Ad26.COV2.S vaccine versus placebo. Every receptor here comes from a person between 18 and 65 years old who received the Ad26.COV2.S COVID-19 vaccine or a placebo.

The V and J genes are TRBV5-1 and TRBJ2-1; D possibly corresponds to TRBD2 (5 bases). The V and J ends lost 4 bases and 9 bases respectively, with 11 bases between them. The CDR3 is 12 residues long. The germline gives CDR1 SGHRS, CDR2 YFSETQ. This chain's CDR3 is CASSQELAEQFF. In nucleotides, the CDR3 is TGCGCCAGCAGCCAGGAGCTAGCTGAGCAGTTCTTC.

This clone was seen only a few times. This chain's CDR3 is CASSLAGAGYNSPLHF. The CDR3 DNA sequence: TGTGCCAGCAGCTTAGCGGGGGCAGGGTATAATTCACCCCTCCACTTT. The J gene is TRBJ1-6, the V gene TRBV7-9, with D perhaps matching TRBD1 (6 bases). The germline V and J ends were trimmed by 0 bases and 4 bases, with 10 bases remaining between them. The CDR3 loop spans 16 amino acids. CDR1 and CDR2 from the germline V gene are SEHNR and FQNEAQ (reference sequence).

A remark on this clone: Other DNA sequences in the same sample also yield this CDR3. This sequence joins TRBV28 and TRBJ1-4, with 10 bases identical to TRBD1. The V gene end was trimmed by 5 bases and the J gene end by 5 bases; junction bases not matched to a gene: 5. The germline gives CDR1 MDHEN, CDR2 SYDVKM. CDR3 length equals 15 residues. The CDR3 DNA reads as TGTGCCAGCAGTCCCCGGGACAGGGGAAATGAAAAACTGTTTTTT. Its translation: CASSPRDRGNEKLFF.

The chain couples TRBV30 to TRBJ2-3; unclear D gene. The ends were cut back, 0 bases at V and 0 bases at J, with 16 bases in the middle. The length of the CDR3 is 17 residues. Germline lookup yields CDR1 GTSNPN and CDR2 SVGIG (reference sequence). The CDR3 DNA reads TGTGCCTGGAGTGTACCTGCTAGTCGGGCTAGCACAGATACGCAGTATTTT. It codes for CAWSVPASRASTDTQYF.

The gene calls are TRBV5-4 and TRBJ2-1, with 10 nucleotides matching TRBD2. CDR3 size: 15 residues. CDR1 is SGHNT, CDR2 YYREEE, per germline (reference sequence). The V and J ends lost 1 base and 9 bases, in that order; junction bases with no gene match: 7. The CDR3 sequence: CASSLILAGVSEQFF. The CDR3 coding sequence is TGTGCCAGCAGCTTGATTCTAGCGGGAGTTAGTGAGCAGTTCTTC.

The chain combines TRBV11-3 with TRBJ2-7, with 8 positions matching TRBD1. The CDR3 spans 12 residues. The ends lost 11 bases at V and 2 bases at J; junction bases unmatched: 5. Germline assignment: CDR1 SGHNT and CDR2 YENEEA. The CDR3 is CADRDRTYEQYF. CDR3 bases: TGTGCCGACCGGGACAGGACCTACGAGCAGTACTTC. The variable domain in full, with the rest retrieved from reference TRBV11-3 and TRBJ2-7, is EAGVVQSPRYKIIEKKQPVAFWCNPISGHNTLYWYLQNLGQGPELLIRYENEEAVDDSQLPKDRFSAERLKGVDSTLKIQPAELGDSAVYLCADRDRTYEQYFGPGTRLTVT.

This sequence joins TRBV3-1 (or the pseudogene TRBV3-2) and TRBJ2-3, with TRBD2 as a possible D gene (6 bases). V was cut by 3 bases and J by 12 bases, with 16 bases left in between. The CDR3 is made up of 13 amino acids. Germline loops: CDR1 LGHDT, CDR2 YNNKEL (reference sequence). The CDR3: CASSQALGGSQYF. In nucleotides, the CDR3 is TGTGCCAGCAGCCAGGCCCTGGGGGGATCCCAGTATTTT.

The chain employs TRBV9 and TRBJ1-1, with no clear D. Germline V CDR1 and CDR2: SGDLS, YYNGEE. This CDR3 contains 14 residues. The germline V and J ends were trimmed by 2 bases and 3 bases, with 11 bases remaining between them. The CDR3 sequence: CASSVGFRDTEAFF. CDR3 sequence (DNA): TGTGCCAGCAGCGTGGGTTTTCGGGACACTGAAGCTTTCTTT. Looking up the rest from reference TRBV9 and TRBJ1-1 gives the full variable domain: DSGVTQTPKHLITATGQRVTLRCSPRSGDLSVYWYQQSLDQGLQFLIQYYNGEERAKGNILERFSAQQFPDLHSELNLSSLELGDSALYFCASSVGFRDTEAFFGQGTRLTVV.